These 32 T cell receptor beta chains share one sample of origin, sequenced in a study of OX40 agonist ivuxolimab in advanced cancers. TCRdb's table, derived via immunoSEQ multiplex PCR, lists solely in-frame clones and lacks some. The table records some 74,000 clones, around 92% of them present only once. The source was CD4+ or CD8+ T cells sorted from blood, collected in a trial of the OX40 agonist ivuxolimab. Receptors originate from an adult with an advanced solid tumor such as melanoma, head and neck, liver or kidney cancer.

In its sample, this clone was seen once. The V and J genes are TRBV11-2 and TRBJ2-3, with 8 positions matching TRBD2. The CDR3 is 14 amino acids. Germline lookup yields CDR1 SGHAT and CDR2 FQNNGV. Losses at the gene ends were 7 bases for V and 4 bases for J; bases not matched to a gene: 7. CDR3 loop: CASTRGLASDTQYF. CDR3 sequence (DNA): TGTGCCAGCACCCGCGGACTAGCATCAGATACGCAGTATTTT.

The chain couples TRBV28 to TRBJ2-5; tentative D call: TRBD2 (5 bases). The tail of the sequence fits TRBJ2-7 better, so the J call may be wrong. The CDR3 is made up of 14 amino acids. Germline-derived CDR1 and CDR2 are MDHEN and SYDVKM. CDR3 sequence (DNA): TGTGCCATAGAAAATACGGGGTTGGCATACGAGCAGTACTTC. Its protein is CAIENTGLAYEQYF.

The rearrangement links TRBV2 to TRBJ2-3; D gene ambiguous. The CDR3 has 11 amino acids. V dropped 10 bases and J dropped 9 bases, with 14 bases sitting between them. From germline, CDR1 is SNHLY and CDR2 FYNNEI. The CDR3 DNA reads TGTGCCATTTCCTCCTTGCGAACGCAGTATTTT. This encodes CAISSLRTQYF.

The V and J genes are TRBV4-1 and TRBJ2-7; D possibly corresponds to TRBD1 (5 bases). Germline CDR1 and CDR2: MGHRA and YSYEKL. This CDR3 spans 13 amino acids. Trimming shortened V by 4 bases and J by 1 base, and 8 bases separated the two germline ends. The CDR3 here is CASSPRQSYEQYF. CDR3 nucleotide sequence: TGCGCCAGCAGCCCCCGACAGTCCTACGAGCAGTACTTC.

The chain carries TRBV6-1 and TRBJ1-2; D unresolved. The CDR3 runs to 14 residues. The germline V gene has CDR1 MNHNS and CDR2 SASEGT. V lost 7 bases to trimming and J lost 4 bases, with 16 bases between them. In DNA, the CDR3 is TGTGCCAGCACCAACGGGTTATGGACCTATGGCTACACCTTC. Its translation: CASTNGLWTYGYTF.

The chain employs TRBV6-1 and TRBJ1-5, with unresolved D. The CDR3 loop spans 12 amino acids. V shed 6 bases and J shed 0 bases, with 3 bases lying between them. Germline V gene sequence: CDR1 MNHNS, CDR2 SASEGT. CDR3 in amino acids: CASRNSNQPQHF. CDR3 DNA sequence: TGTGCCAGCAGAAATAGCAATCAGCCCCAGCATTTT.

This clone appeared a single time. The V gene is TRBV19, the J gene TRBJ1-4; 9 nucleotides agree with TRBD1. The length of the CDR3 is 13 residues. Germline lookup yields CDR1 LNHDA and CDR2 SQIVND (reference sequence). V gave up 4 bases and J gave up 10 bases; unmatched junction bases: 4. CDR3 DNA: TGTGCCAGTAGTACCCAGGGACAGGGAAAACTGTTTTTT. Amino acids: CASSTQGQGKLFF.

V gene TRBV29-1 combines with J gene TRBJ2-7; TRBD2 matches at 7 bases. This CDR3 has 14 amino acids. The V segment lost 0 bases and the J segment 1 base; nucleotides outside the gene matches: 3. Germline CDR1 is SQVTM and CDR2 is ANQGSEA. CDR3 nucleotide sequence: TGCAGCGTTGAAGAGGGCGGGAGTTCCTACGAGCAGTACTTC. This encodes CSVEEGGSSYEQYF.

This chain links TRBV18 with TRBJ1-1; a possible D gene is TRBD1 (5 bases). The CDR3 has 14 residues. CDR1 and CDR2 from the germline V gene are KGHSH and LQKENI. V shed 3 bases and J shed 2 bases, with 10 bases lying between them. The chain's CDR3 is CASSPRRGNTEAFF. CDR3 DNA: TGTGCCAGCTCACCCCGCCGGGGCAACACTGAAGCTTTCTTT.

The chain uses TRBV5-1 and TRBJ2-1, with TRBD2 matching 12 bases. Germline V gene data show CDR1 as SGHRS and CDR2 as YFSETQ. The CDR3 runs 16 residues. With 0 bases clipped from V and 7 bases from J, the junction kept 5 bases outside the gene matches. The CDR3 region has the DNA TGCGCCAGCAGCTTGGTGACTAGCGGGAGTTTTAATGAGCAGTTCTTC. Protein: CASSLVTSGSFNEQFF.

This clone occurred once. The chain recombines TRBV18 with TRBJ1-5; 8 bases match TRBD1. The CDR3 sequence is 18 residues long. Trimming took 1 base from V and 3 from J; bases not matched to a gene: 11. Germline assignment: CDR1 KGHSH and CDR2 LQKENI. The CDR3: CASSPRTPGQANNQPQHF. For the CDR3, the DNA is TGTGCCAGCTCACCACGAACTCCGGGACAGGCTAACAATCAGCCCCAGCATTTT. The whole variable domain, filled in from reference TRBV18 and TRBJ1-5, reads NAGVMQNPRHLVRRRGQEARLRCSPMKGHSHVYWYRQLPEEGLKFMVYLQKENIIDESGMPKERFSAEFPKEGPSILRIQQVVRGDSAAYFCASSPRTPGQANNQPQHFGDGTRLSIL.

The chain uses TRBV5-1 and TRBJ2-1; the D gene is possibly TRBD2 (6 bases). Germline V gene sequence: CDR1 SGHRS, CDR2 YFSETQ. CDR3 length equals 15 residues. Trimming took 0 bases from V and 3 from J, leaving 10 bases between them. CDR3 sequence reads: CASSLALANYNEQFF. In DNA, the CDR3 is TGCGCCAGCAGCTTGGCTCTAGCGAACTACAATGAGCAGTTCTTC.

The chain carries TRBV18 and TRBJ1-1; weak D call: TRBD1 (6 bases). The germline V and J ends were trimmed by 2 bases and 4 bases, with 14 bases remaining between them. CDR3 length: 15 residues. Germline lookup yields CDR1 KGHSH and CDR2 LQKENI. The DNA for the CDR3 is TGTGCCAGCTCACCAGGGGTAGGGGGAGGCACTGAAGCTTTCTTT. This sequence encodes CASSPGVGGGTEAFF.

The chain links TRBV5-4 to TRBJ2-7; 7 bases fit TRBD2. The V gene end was trimmed by 4 bases and the J gene end by 2 bases; junction bases not matched to a gene: 3. The CDR3 is 13 residues long. CDR1 is SGHNT and CDR2 is YYREEE in the germline V gene (reference sequence). The DNA of the CDR3 is TGTGCCAGCAGCCCCGGGACTACCTACGAGCAGTACTTC. Translation: CASSPGTTYEQYF.

The chain uses TRBV5-1 and TRBJ2-3; weak D call: TRBD1 (6 bases). Looked up from germline, CDR1 is SGHRS and CDR2 is YFSETQ. Trimming removed 8 bases from V and 3 bases from J, with 22 bases in between. CDR3 size: 16 residues. The CDR3, as DNA: TGCGCCAGTCGGGAACAAACAGGGATTTTGACAGATACGCAGTATTTT. This translates into CASREQTGILTDTQYF.

This chain joins TRBV18 and TRBJ2-5; D unresolved. V shed 3 bases and J shed 2 bases, with 7 bases lying between them. The CDR3 loop spans 13 amino acids. Germline CDR1 and CDR2: KGHSH and LQKENI. CDR3 amino acids: CASSPKQQETQYF. The CDR3 DNA reads TGTGCCAGCTCACCGAAACAGCAAGAGACCCAGTACTTC.

The V and J genes are TRBV28 and TRBJ1-4; D gene uncertain. Germline V gives CDR1 MDHEN, CDR2 SYDVKM. CDR3 length equals 15 residues. V lost 5 bases and J 0 bases, leaving 10 bases between the germline ends. Here the CDR3 reads CASSPHGPTNEKLFF. For the CDR3, the DNA is TGTGCCAGCAGTCCCCATGGGCCAACTAATGAAAAACTGTTTTTT.

In its sample, this clone was seen a few times. The chain is built from TRBV4-2 and TRBJ2-7, with D possibly TRBD2 on 5 matching bases. CDR1 is LGHNA and CDR2 is YNFKEQ in the germline V gene. CDR3 length equals 12 residues. The V end was cut by 0 bases, the J end by 6 bases, with 6 bases between. CDR3 sequence reads: CASSQDRGEQYF. CDR3 nucleotide sequence: TGTGCCAGCAGCCAAGATCGGGGCGAGCAGTACTTC.

V and J are TRBV6-1 and TRBJ2-7, with 7 bases aligning to TRBD2. The germline V gene has CDR1 MNHNS and CDR2 SASEGT. The CDR3 runs 15 residues. After removal of 0 bases from V and 6 bases from J, the junction contained 8 bases not matched to a gene. For the CDR3, the DNA is TGTGCCAGCAGTGAAGCGTCGGGGGGAATCGGCGAGCAGTACTTC. This encodes CASSEASGGIGEQYF.

The chain couples TRBV7-2 to TRBJ2-3; 7 nucleotides match TRBD2. Germline values: CDR1 SGHTA, CDR2 FQGNSA. The CDR3 is 15 amino acids. V lost 0 bases and J lost 3; bases outside the gene matches: 3. Here the CDR3 reads CASSLARGSTDTQYF. CDR3 DNA sequence: TGTGCCAGCAGCTTAGCTCGCGGGAGTACAGATACGCAGTATTTT. The whole variable domain, filled in from reference TRBV7-2 and TRBJ2-3, reads GAGVSQSPSNKVTEKGKDVELRCDPISGHTALYWYRQSLGQGLEFLIYFQGNSAPDKSGLPSDRFSAERTGGSVSTLTIQRTQQEDSAVYLCASSLARGSTDTQYFGPGTRLTVL.

The chain couples TRBV6-1 to TRBJ2-1; 11 nucleotides align to TRBD2. CDR1 MNHNS and CDR2 SASEGT come from the germline V gene. V lost 4 bases and J lost 2; bases outside the gene matches: 4. This CDR3 contains 16 residues. The CDR3 reads CASSAIAGGTYNEQFF. DNA of the CDR3: TGTGCCAGCAGTGCCATAGCGGGAGGGACCTACAATGAGCAGTTCTTC.

The V gene is TRBV28, the J gene TRBJ2-3; the D call may be TRBD1 or TRBD2 (7 bases each). Germline CDR1 and CDR2: MDHEN and SYDVKM. This CDR3 spans 16 amino acids. V was trimmed by 6 bases and J by 0 bases, leaving 16 bases between them. The CDR3, as DNA: TGTGCCAGCAGCAGAAGCGGGACAGCTAGCACAGATACGCAGTATTTT. Its translation: CASSRSGTASTDTQYF. The full variable domain, in which reference TRBV28 and TRBJ2-3 provide the parts outside the CDR3, is DVKVTQSSRYLVKRTGEKVFLECVQDMDHENMFWYRQDPGLGLRLIYFSYDVKMKEKGDIPEGYSVSREKKERFSLILESASTNQTSMYLCASSRSGTASTDTQYFGPGTRLTVL.

The chain carries TRBV28 and TRBJ2-1; a possible D gene is TRBD2 (5 bases). The germline V and J ends were trimmed by 3 bases and 10 bases, with 10 bases remaining between them. Germline V gives CDR1 MDHEN, CDR2 SYDVKM. This CDR3 has 12 residues. As DNA, the CDR3 is TGTGCCAGCAGTTTCGGGATTTGGGAGCAGTTCTTC. This translates into CASSFGIWEQFF.

This rearrangement joins TRBV5-1 to TRBJ1-1; D uncertain. Germline V gene sequence: CDR1 SGHRS, CDR2 YFSETQ. The CDR3 loop spans 13 amino acids. V was trimmed by 4 bases and J by 7 bases, leaving 14 bases between them. CDR3 in amino acids: CASSASGVGEAFF. Here the CDR3 DNA reads TGCGCCAGCAGCGCATCTGGGGTGGGTGAAGCTTTCTTT.

V and J are TRBV10-1 and TRBJ2-1, with TRBD2 matching 10 bases. Germline V lookup: CDR1 WNHNN, CDR2 SYGVQD (reference sequence). The ends lost 2 bases at V and 4 bases at J; junction bases unmatched: 5. The CDR3 length is 16 residues. The CDR3 DNA follows: TGCGCCAGCAGTGAGATCCCAGCGGGAGGGTACAATGAGCAGTTCTTC. Encoded protein: CASSEIPAGGYNEQFF.

The V gene is TRBV30, the J gene TRBJ2-1; 7 positions match TRBD2. The germline V gene encodes CDR1 GTSNPN and CDR2 SVGIG (reference sequence). This CDR3 region has 11 residues. Unmatched junction bases numbered 8, after V lost 3 bases and J lost 15 bases. The DNA of the CDR3 is TGTGCCTGGAGCCCCCGGGAGGAAAGGTTCTTC. Translating gives CAWSPREERFF.

The V gene is TRBV29-1, the J gene TRBJ2-1, with unresolved D. CDR1 is SQVTM and CDR2 is ANQGSEA in the germline V gene. This CDR3 has 12 residues. Deletions cut 7 bases from V and 7 bases from J, with 14 bases between. The chain's CDR3 is CSGDSLGNEQFF. The CDR3 DNA sequence: TGCAGCGGCGACTCTCTAGGGAATGAGCAGTTCTTC.

This chain connects TRBV30 to TRBJ2-1; TRBD2 aligns across 9 bases. The CDR3 loop spans 15 amino acids. The ends lost 4 bases at V and 3 bases at J; junction bases unmatched: 7. CDR1 is GTSNPN, CDR2 SVGIG, per germline (reference sequence). CDR3 residues: CAWTPTSGFYNEQFF. The DNA of the CDR3 is TGTGCCTGGACCCCTACTAGCGGGTTCTACAATGAGCAGTTCTTC.

In its sample, this clone was seen a few times. CDR3 sequence (DNA): TGTGCCAGTAGTATTTCGCTACCGTGGCGGGAGGAGGAAGAGACCCAGTACTTC. It codes for CASSISLPWREEEETQYF. This chain uses TRBV19 with TRBJ2-5; 8 bases are a match to TRBD2. Trimming removed 3 bases from V and 3 bases from J; junction bases left unmatched: 15. Germline CDR1 is LNHDA and CDR2 is SQIVND (reference sequence). The CDR3 is 18 amino acids. The full variable domain, with the rest looked up from reference TRBV19 and TRBJ2-5, is DGGITQSPKYLFRKEGQNVTLSCEQNLNHDAMYWYRQDPGQGLRLIYYSQIVNDFQKGDIAEGYSVSREKKESFPLTVTSAQKNPTAFYLCASSISLPWREEEETQYFGPGTRLLVL.

This chain links TRBV6-5 with TRBJ2-5; maybe TRBD1 (6 bases). Germline CDR1 reads MNHEY; CDR2 reads SVGAGI. This CDR3 spans 16 amino acids. V was pared by 2 bases and J by 2 bases, with 15 bases between. In nucleotides, the CDR3 is TGTGCCAGCAGTTACACACAGGGCTTGGGGCAAGAGACCCAGTACTTC. It encodes CASSYTQGLGQETQYF.

CDR3 DNA sequence: TGTGCCTGGAGTGAGGGGGCTCAGCCCCAGCATTTT. Translation gives CAWSEGAQPQHF. This chain links TRBV30 with TRBJ1-5, with 7 bases identical to TRBD1. The CDR3 has 12 residues. CDR1 is GTSNPN and CDR2 is SVGIG in the germline V gene (reference sequence). The V gene end was trimmed by 1 base and the J gene end by 6 bases; junction bases not matched to a gene: 0.

This clone was observed a single time. The CDR3 coding sequence is TGTGCCAGCAGCCCTCCGATAGCGGGCCCCGGGGAGCTGTTTTTT. Its protein product is CASSPPIAGPGELFF. The J gene is TRBJ2-2, the V gene TRBV5-4; 7 bases line up with TRBD2. V shed 4 bases, J shed 6 bases, and the junction held 9 bases outside the gene matches. CDR1 is SGHNT and CDR2 is YYREEE in the germline V gene (reference sequence). This CDR3 has 15 amino acids.